This record covers a single T cell receptor (beta chain). Its specificity is unknown. The CDR3 is 14 amino acids. Germline V gives CDR1 SGDLS, CDR2 YYNGEE. V shed 0 bases and J shed 4 bases, with 10 bases lying between them. The sample originates from a study of graft-versus-host responses after intestinal transplantation. Across the study: Each transplant was multivisceral, liver-intestinal, or isolated intestinal.

Here immunoSEQ multiplex PCR was the method, and the copy in TCRdb shows in-frame clones only, minus some. The data show about 41,000 clones, roughly 95% seen once. Whole-study results and caveats: Elevated graft-versus-host to host-versus-graft clonal ratios in allografts were recorded for patients with graft-donor T cell macrochimerism. Early declines in HvG clones that occurred post-transplant were associated with peak circulating GvH clone levels. Detected in recipient marrow were GvH clones, some of which were first observed in ileum or blood.

The starting material was unstimulated CD8+ T cells sorted from spleen or lymph node cells, obtained before transplant. The chain joins TRBV9 to TRBJ1-2, with a tentative D call TRBD1 (5 bases). The origin of this receptor is a human donor who was the organ donor for an intestinal transplant. This chain's CDR3 is CASSVGGGVYGYTF. The CDR3 DNA follows: TGTGCCAGCAGCGTAGGAGGAGGGGTCTATGGCTACACCTTC.